These 23 T cell receptor beta chains were all obtained from the same sample, sequenced in a study of cytomegalovirus exposure and HLA in healthy donors. Clones were sequenced by immunoSEQ multiplex PCR, and TCRdb holds only the in-frame ones, with some missing. Altogether under 150,000 clones are present, around nine tenths being singletons, with the ten largest covering 6% to 7%. Source material: PBMCs. These receptor sequences come from a woman in her late teens or twenties in good health and CMV-seropositive.

About this clone: One end of the junction varies from germline; a read error may be responsible. J is TRBJ2-7 and V is TRBV30; 12 bases fit TRBD2. Germline V gene sequence: CDR1 GTSNPN, CDR2 SVGIG (reference sequence). The CDR3 contains 17 residues. CDR3 sequence reads: CAWSVSRTSGASYERYF. The DNA for the CDR3 is TGTGCCTGGAGTGTTTCTAGGACTAGCGGGGCTTCCTACGAGCGGTACTTC.

This chain joins TRBV5-1 and TRBJ1-2; weak D call: TRBD1 (6 bases). V was trimmed by 0 bases and J by 7 bases, leaving 16 bases between them. Germline V gene sequence: CDR1 SGHRS, CDR2 YFSETQ. This CDR3 contains 15 residues. The DNA for the CDR3 is TGCGCCAGCAGCTTGGGTTCAGGGGAAGCGAGTGGCTACACCTTC. This gives the protein CASSLGSGEASGYTF.

The V gene is TRBV6-5, the J gene TRBJ2-7; 8 nucleotides line up with TRBD1. The CDR3 totals 13 residues. Per germline, CDR1 MNHEY and CDR2 SVGAGI. Unmatched junction bases numbered 4, after V lost 8 bases and J lost 1 base. The CDR3 DNA is TGTGCCAGCGCCCAGGGGGCGTCCTACGAGCAGTACTTC. Protein sequence: CASAQGASYEQYF.

The chain combines TRBV29-1 with TRBJ2-1; tentative D call: TRBD1 (5 bases). Germline V gene sequence: CDR1 SQVTM, CDR2 ANQGSEA. This CDR3 region has 12 residues. The V end lost 5 bases, the J end lost 5 bases, and 10 bases lay between the germline ends. CDR3 DNA: TGCAGCGTTTCCGCAGGGAACAATGAGCAGTTCTTC. This encodes CSVSAGNNEQFF.

This sequence joins TRBV5-1 and TRBJ2-4, with D possibly TRBD2 on 6 matching bases. Germline CDR1 is SGHRS and CDR2 is YFSETQ. CDR3 length: 17 residues. The V end lost 1 base, the J end lost 0 bases, and 14 bases lay between the germline ends. CDR3: CASSLNLAGLAKNIQYF. For the CDR3, the DNA is TGCGCCAGCAGCTTGAATCTCGCGGGACTAGCCAAAAACATTCAGTACTTC.

The chain recombines TRBV27 with TRBJ1-1; D possibly corresponds to TRBD1 (5 bases). Germline CDR1 is MNHEY and CDR2 is SMNVEV (reference sequence). V was trimmed by 3 bases and J by 3 bases, leaving 11 bases between them. The CDR3 extends over 14 amino acids. The CDR3 here is CASSFYSRDTEAFF. CDR3 bases: TGTGCCAGCAGTTTTTATAGCAGGGACACTGAAGCTTTCTTT.

The chain is built from TRBV5-6 and TRBJ1-2, with 8 bases lining up with TRBD1. Germline V gene data show CDR1 as SGHDT and CDR2 as YYEEEE. The junction had 15 bases not matched to a gene; V was cut back by 0 bases and J by 8 bases. The CDR3 length is 17 residues. The CDR3 sequence: CASSLGQGALLRQGYTF. CDR3 nucleotides: TGTGCCAGCAGCTTGGGGCAGGGGGCCCTTTTAAGGCAAGGCTACACCTTC.

This chain links TRBV5-6 with TRBJ1-2; no clear D. From germline, CDR1 is SGHDT and CDR2 YYEEEE. Deletions cut 2 bases from V and 0 bases from J, with 11 bases between. The CDR3 contains 15 residues. CDR3 protein: CASSFKVRTNYGYTF. CDR3 DNA sequence: TGTGCCAGCAGCTTTAAGGTCAGGACTAACTATGGCTACACCTTC.

This rearrangement joins TRBV9 to TRBJ2-3, with D perhaps TRBD2 (7 bases). Per the germline V gene, CDR1 is SGDLS and CDR2 is YYNGEE. V was pared by 7 bases and J by 3 bases, with 15 bases between. The CDR3 length is 14 residues. The CDR3 reads CASGGGEVTDTQYF. In DNA, the CDR3 is TGTGCCAGCGGGGGGGGCGAGGTAACAGATACGCAGTATTTT. Full variable domain (remainder filled in from reference TRBV9 and TRBJ2-3): DSGVTQTPKHLITATGQRVTLRCSPRSGDLSVYWYQQSLDQGLQFLIQYYNGEERAKGNILERFSAQQFPDLHSELNLSSLELGDSALYFCASGGGEVTDTQYFGPGTRLTVL.

This chain links TRBV19 with TRBJ2-1; the D is unclear. This CDR3 is built from 15 residues. V was clipped by 3 bases and J by 0 bases, with 9 bases between them. Germline lookup yields CDR1 LNHDA and CDR2 SQIVND (reference sequence). CDR3 sequence: CASSITPNSYNEQFF. The CDR3 bases are TGTGCCAGTAGTATTACTCCCAACTCCTACAATGAGCAGTTCTTC.

This clone appeared a single time. The rearrangement joins TRBV6-1 to TRBJ2-7; D ambiguous. Deletions cut 8 bases from V and 3 bases from J, with 5 bases between. This CDR3 has 10 residues. Per germline, CDR1 MNHNS and CDR2 SASEGT. The CDR3 loop reads CASRGYEQYF. For the CDR3, the DNA is TGTGCCAGCCGCGGCTACGAGCAGTACTTC.

This chain links TRBV28 with TRBJ2-7; 10 bases are shared with TRBD2. From germline, CDR1 is MDHEN and CDR2 SYDVKM. The CDR3 is made up of 14 amino acids. J was trimmed by 5 bases and V by 7 bases; bases with no gene match: 8. The CDR3 region has the DNA TGTGCCAGCACTGGCGCTAGCGGGAGCCACGAGCAGTACTTC. It translates to CASTGASGSHEQYF.

As concerns this clone: Other nucleotide sequences from this sample produce the same CDR3. The J gene is TRBJ1-1, the V gene TRBV9, with unresolved D. Germline V gene lookup returns CDR1 SGDLS and CDR2 YYNGEE. The CDR3 extends over 13 amino acids. Trimming cost V 0 bases and J 3 bases, with 6 bases left between them. The CDR3 region is CASSVGGDTEAFF. CDR3 nucleotides: TGTGCCAGCAGCGTAGGAGGCGACACTGAAGCTTTCTTT.

This clone was counted between two and nine times. The V call is TRBV7-2, the J call TRBJ2-7; possible D gene TRBD2, 5 bases. Germline V lookup: CDR1 SGHTA, CDR2 FQGNSA. V lost 5 bases and J 7 bases, leaving 12 bases between the germline ends. The CDR3 runs to 12 residues. This CDR3 is CASSPDYGEQYF. CDR3 DNA sequence: TGTGCCAGCAGCCCAGACTACGGGGAGCAGTACTTC.

Comment on this clone: Other DNA sequences from this sample encode an identical CDR3 as well. The CDR3 DNA follows: TGCAGCGTGGGGGGGGCCACTGAAGCTTTCTTT. This sequence encodes CSVGGATEAFF. The rearrangement joins TRBV29-1 to TRBJ1-1; possibly TRBD1 for D (6 bases). CDR3 length: 11 residues. The V end was cut by 6 bases, the J end by 4 bases, with 9 bases between. Germline loops: CDR1 SQVTM, CDR2 ANQGSEA.

This chain joins TRBV9 and TRBJ2-2; possible D gene TRBD1, 5 bases. The germline V gene has CDR1 SGDLS and CDR2 YYNGEE. This CDR3 has 14 amino acids. Trimming removed 0 bases at V and 7 bases at J, with 10 bases between. In DNA form, the CDR3 reads TGTGCCAGCAGCGTAGTGGGGCAAGACGGGGAGCTGTTTTTT. Protein product: CASSVVGQDGELFF. The entire variable domain, with the rest obtained from reference TRBV9 and TRBJ2-2, is as follows: DSGVTQTPKHLITATGQRVTLRCSPRSGDLSVYWYQQSLDQGLQFLIQYYNGEERAKGNILERFSAQQFPDLHSELNLSSLELGDSALYFCASSVVGQDGELFFGEGSRLTVL.

This sequence joins TRBV5-1 and TRBJ2-2; TRBD1 agrees at 9 bases. The CDR3 has 14 residues. CDR1 is SGHRS, CDR2 YFSETQ, per germline. V gave up 4 bases and J gave up 7 bases; unmatched junction bases: 5. The CDR3 sequence is CASSDMTGGGELFF. The CDR3 DNA sequence: TGCGCCAGCAGCGATATGACAGGGGGCGGGGAGCTGTTTTTT.

The chain recombines TRBV28 with TRBJ2-3; 10 bases are a match to TRBD1. Germline V gene lookup returns CDR1 MDHEN and CDR2 SYDVKM. The CDR3 loop spans 16 amino acids. J lost 6 bases, V lost 4 bases, and 10 bases had no gene match. In DNA form, the CDR3 reads TGTGCCAGCAGTTACTCTGGGACAGGGGCGAGGGATACGCAGTATTTT. It is translated as CASSYSGTGARDTQYF.

This chain links TRBV11-2 with TRBJ1-6, with a weak D call TRBD1 (6 bases). V lost 4 bases to trimming and J lost 3 bases, with 13 bases between them. The length of the CDR3 is 16 residues. Looked up from germline, CDR1 is SGHAT and CDR2 is FQNNGV. This chain's CDR3 is CASSSDRLNYNSPLHF. The CDR3 DNA follows: TGTGCCAGCAGCTCCGACAGGTTGAACTATAATTCACCCCTCCACTTT. Full variable domain (missing parts from reference TRBV11-2 and TRBJ1-6): EAGVAQSPRYKIIEKRQSVAFWCNPISGHATLYWYQQILGQGPKLLIQFQNNGVVDDSQLPKDRFSAERLKGVDSTLKIQPAKLEDSAVYLCASSSDRLNYNSPLHFGNGTRLTVT.

The genes are TRBV6-5 and TRBJ2-7; 9 nucleotides match TRBD1. Germline V gives CDR1 MNHEY, CDR2 SVGAGI. The CDR3 runs 15 residues. The trim removed 5 bases at V and 3 bases at J, leaving 8 bases unmatched. The CDR3 nucleotides read TGTGCCAGCAGTGCAACTCCGGGACAGGGCTACGAGCAGTACTTC. Its protein product is CASSATPGQGYEQYF.

The chain recombines TRBV16 with TRBJ2-4, with TRBD2 identical over 7 bases. Per the germline V gene, CDR1 is KGHSY and CDR2 is FQNENV. The CDR3 totals 14 residues. With V trimmed by 4 bases and J by 6 bases, 6 bases remained unmatched. CDR3 in DNA: TGTGCCAGCAGCCTCGCACCGGGAGGAAACATTCAGTACTTC. Protein sequence: CASSLAPGGNIQYF.

V is TRBV7-9 and J is TRBJ2-2, with 8 positions matching TRBD1. The germline gives CDR1 SEHNR, CDR2 FQNEAQ (reference sequence). The CDR3 extends over 14 amino acids. J was trimmed by 7 bases and V by 3 bases; bases with no gene match: 4. CDR3: CASSFGQGNGELFF. The CDR3 nucleotides are TGTGCCAGCAGCTTCGGACAGGGCAACGGGGAGCTGTTTTTT.

The genes are TRBV15 and TRBJ2-1; 10 bases line up with TRBD2. Germline loops: CDR1 LNHNV, CDR2 YYDKDF (reference sequence). CDR3 size: 17 residues. The trim removed 1 base at V and 8 bases at J, leaving 11 bases unmatched. CDR3 sequence (DNA): TGTGCCACCAGCAGAGTCCTAGCGGGAGATTATCGGTATGAGCAGTTCTTC. Its translation is CATSRVLAGDYRYEQFF.